This TCR beta chain originates from a study of T cells expressing NK-cell markers. The study's findings and limits: The CD3+CD56-NKG2C+ fraction of a handful of donors was likewise dominated by these clonotypes.

Generation of TCR beta cDNA was performed by 5'RACE template switching incorporating UMIs. TCRdb reprocessed the 5' RACE reads and keeps a single row for each CDR3 protein, giving no DNA. This sample's table reports about 540,000 distinct CDR3 sequences. Germline CDR1 and CDR2: SGHTA and FQGNSA. The CDR3 is 17 amino acids. With respect to this clonotype: Its antigen is unknown.

The chain links TRBV7-2 to TRBJ2-1; TCRdb names TRBD1, which stays unverified in the absence of DNA. Sequencing input: blood T cells: a sorted CD56 or NKG2C T cell subset, CD4+ or CD8+ T cells, or bulk PBMC T cells (not recorded which). This TCR was recovered from a man between 18 and 35 years old in good health. The CDR3: CASSRFYGGQVSDEQFF.